These 7 T cell receptor beta chains came from one sample sequenced in a study of a mutant IDH1 vaccine in newly diagnosed glioma. The time point was: baseline, week 1 (first vaccination visit). The treatment: pre-vaccination baseline after standard-of-care therapy. Data came from immunoSEQ multiplex PCR; TCRdb stores just in-frame clones and leaves some out. The sample records just under 95,000 clones, about 82% being singletons. The specimen was PBMCs, collected from a glioma patient treated with radiotherapy, temozolomide or both. These receptors were collected from a man aged 35-49 years with glioma.

This clone was detected only once. This chain joins TRBV28 and TRBJ2-1; D gene unclear. The V end was cut by 2 bases, the J end by 4 bases, with 9 bases between. CDR1 and CDR2 (germline): MDHEN, SYDVKM. The CDR3 has 14 amino acids. CDR3: CASSLAPAYNEQFF. The CDR3 DNA reads TGTGCCAGCAGTTTAGCGCCCGCTTACAATGAGCAGTTCTTC.

This chain uses TRBV6-5 with TRBJ1-5; D not certain. This CDR3 is 15 amino acids long. Deletions cut 5 bases from V and 11 bases from J, with 22 bases between. CDR1 MNHEY and CDR2 SVGAGI come from the germline V gene. The CDR3 DNA sequence: TGTGCCAGCAGTCCCCGGGCCGAAAGTATAGTAGCCCAGCATTTT. Protein sequence: CASSPRAESIVAQHF.

In the case of this clone: A junction end diverges from the germline sequence, so it may reflect a read error. This chain uses TRBV11-2 with TRBJ2-7, with 7 positions matching TRBD2. The CDR3 spans 14 residues. The V gene's germline CDR1 is SGHAT and CDR2 FQNNGV. The CDR3 spells CASSLVLLGGSLDF. The CDR3 DNA sequence: TGTGCCAGCAGCTTAGTCCTCCTCGGGGGGTCATTGGACTTC.

With respect to this clone: This CDR3 is also generated by other DNA sequences in the sample. The J gene is TRBJ2-1, the V gene TRBV4-2; D call uncertain. This CDR3 region has 13 residues. Germline V gives CDR1 LGHNA, CDR2 YNFKEQ. Deletions cut 1 base from V and 5 bases from J, with 6 bases between. The CDR3 region has the DNA TGTGCCAGCAGCCAAGCAGGCGACAATGAGCAGTTCTTC. Its protein is CASSQAGDNEQFF.

This clone was recorded many times. The chain is built from TRBV7-2 and TRBJ2-1; unclear D gene. The CDR3 sequence is 15 residues long. V lost 6 bases and J 2 bases, leaving 14 bases between the germline ends. Germline assignment: CDR1 SGHTA and CDR2 FQGNSA. CDR3 in DNA: TGTGCCAGCAGAGGTACCGGACCGACCTACAATGAGCAGTTCTTC. This encodes CASRGTGPTYNEQFF. Full variable domain (remainder filled in from reference TRBV7-2 and TRBJ2-1): GAGVSQSPSNKVTEKGKDVELRCDPISGHTALYWYRQSLGQGLEFLIYFQGNSAPDKSGLPSDRFSAERTGGSVSTLTIQRTQQEDSAVYLCASRGTGPTYNEQFFGPGTRLTVL.

J is TRBJ1-3 and V is TRBV23-1; 10 bases agree with TRBD1. TRBV23-1 is an ORF, with its function uncertain. The CDR3 runs to 17 residues. Unmatched junction bases numbered 10, after V lost 6 bases and J lost 2 bases. CDR3 DNA sequence: TGCGCCAGCAGAATCCGGGACAGGGGCGCGGCTGGAAACACCATATATTTT. Protein: CASRIRDRGAAGNTIYF.

The genes are TRBV5-1 and TRBJ2-7; 7 bases line up with TRBD2. The junction had 5 bases not matched to a gene; V was cut back by 0 bases and J by 5 bases. The CDR3 extends over 14 amino acids. CDR1 is SGHRS and CDR2 is YFSETQ in the germline V gene. This CDR3 reads CASSLVRGRNEQYF. CDR3 bases: TGCGCCAGCAGCTTGGTGCGGGGGAGGAACGAGCAGTACTTC.